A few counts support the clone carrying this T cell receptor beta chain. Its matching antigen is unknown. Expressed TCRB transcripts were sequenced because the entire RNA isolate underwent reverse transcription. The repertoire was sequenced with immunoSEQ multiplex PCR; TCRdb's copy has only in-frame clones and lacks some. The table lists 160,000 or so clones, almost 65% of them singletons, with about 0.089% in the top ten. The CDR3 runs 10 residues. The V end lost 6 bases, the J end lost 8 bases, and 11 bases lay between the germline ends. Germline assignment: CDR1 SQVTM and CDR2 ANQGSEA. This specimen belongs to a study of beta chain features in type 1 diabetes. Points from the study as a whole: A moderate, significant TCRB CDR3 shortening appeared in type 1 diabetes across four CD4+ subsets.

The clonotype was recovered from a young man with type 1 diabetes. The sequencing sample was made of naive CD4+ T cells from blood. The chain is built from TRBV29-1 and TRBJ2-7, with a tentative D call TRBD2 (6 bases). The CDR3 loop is CSVYGGKQYF. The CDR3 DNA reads TGCAGCGTGTATGGGGGGAAGCAGTACTTC.